The 2 T cell receptor beta chains below come from one sample, sequenced in a study of blood T cell repertoires in COVID-19. The repertoire was sequenced with immunoSEQ multiplex PCR; TCRdb's copy has only in-frame clones and lacks some. The sample records about 250,000 clones, roughly 90% being singletons. Sequenced: peripheral blood. These receptors originate from a woman in her thirties or forties who had recovered from COVID-19.

The chain is built from TRBV6-5 and TRBJ2-4; tentative D call: TRBD1 (5 bases). Germline-derived CDR1 and CDR2 are MNHEY and SVGAGI. The CDR3 consists of 14 residues. Trimming pared 3 bases from V and 9 bases from J, leaving 15 bases between. The CDR3 reads CASSYDRTKVIQYF. The CDR3 region has the DNA TGTGCCAGCAGTTATGACAGAACTAAAGTCATTCAGTACTTC.

The V gene is TRBV27, the J gene TRBJ2-1, with D uncertain. The V end lost 10 bases, the J end lost 3 bases, and 13 bases lay between the germline ends. This CDR3 comprises 13 residues. Germline V gene data show CDR1 as MNHEY and CDR2 as SMNVEV (reference sequence). The CDR3 sequence: CATKMASYNEQFF. CDR3 DNA sequence: TGTGCCACCAAGATGGCAAGCTACAATGAGCAGTTCTTC.